The rows below give T cell receptor beta chains drawn from one sample of a study of cytomegalovirus exposure and HLA in healthy donors. The protocol was immunoSEQ multiplex PCR, while the TCRdb copy is restricted to in-frame clones and leaves out a portion. This repertoire shows some 190,000 clones, about 88% found once; its top ten account for roughly 0.33%. Sequencing was done on a sample of PBMCs. These TCRs come from a woman in her twenties or thirties in good health and CMV-seronegative. Both conserved end residues are trimmed from each CDR3.

v_call	j_call	cdr3_aa
TRBV7-8	TRBJ1-1	ASSQSGDRAPEAF
TRBV7-9	TRBJ2-1	ASSHSGSSYNEQF
TRBV6-6	TRBJ2-1	ASRPPGVGNEQF
TRBV9	TRBJ2-7	ASSGGSGRGEQY
TRBV11-3	TRBJ2-7	ASSLGGDSYEQY
TRBV29-1	TRBJ2-7	SVDIGQGAYEQY
TRBV7-6	TRBJ2-5	ASSLLGPGEETQY
TRBV28	TRBJ1-2	ASSSARVKNYGYT
TRBV9	TRBJ2-3	ASSVDLAGGITDTQY
TRBV6-5	TRBJ1-1	ASRRTGHTEAF
TRBV4-1	TRBJ2-2	ASSQGTSGNTGELF
TRBV18	TRBJ1-3	ASSPAGGNTIY
TRBV19	TRBJ2-7	ASSPHRGFDEQY
TRBV28	TRBJ1-1	ASRTGYTEAF
TRBV14	TRBJ2-3	ASSQAERPTDTQY
TRBV6-4	TRBJ2-3	ASSAKDTQY
TRBV18	TRBJ2-7	ASSLTGTAYEQY
TRBV11-2	TRBJ2-1	ASSLYGGSYNEQF
TRBV18	TRBJ2-2	ASSPSGTRQRELF
TRBV5-1	TRBJ2-7	ASRLTPTDEQY
TRBV7-8	TRBJ2-7	ASSIPRGRAYEQY
TRBV5-1	TRBJ2-1	ASSLDYSPHNEQF
TRBV9	TRBJ2-3	ASSVESGRTSTDTQY
TRBV10-1	TRBJ2-7	ASPRIRGSYEQY
TRBV15	TRBJ2-1	ATSRAGGSYNEQF
TRBV9	TRBJ2-1	ASSVDRGGSEQF
TRBV29-1	TRBJ2-1	SVDLAEAGEQF
TRBV10-2	TRBJ2-1	ASRQGAGGGNEQF
TRBV9	TRBJ2-2	ASSVGTSPGELF
TRBV6-1	TRBJ1-5	ASRNRQGGDQPQH
TRBV6-1	TRBJ1-1	ASVRDRVGEAF